The sequence of this T cell receptor (beta chain) was determined in a study of spatial heterogeneity in lung cancer. Study as a whole: The donors were 70 or so patients with non-small cell lung cancer that was early-stage and untreated. Points from the study as a whole: Among blood samples, ubiquitous expanded tumor TCRs appeared more at resection than at follow-up.

Time point noted: blood at routine non-recurrence follow-up after resection. Unsorted samples of tumor, nontumor lung or frozen PBMC had their whole RNA sequenced. This clonotype was counted at least ten times. Its antigen is unknown. Every TCR cDNA molecule bore its own unique molecular identifier. TCRdb fed the 5' RACE reads into MiXCR, producing one record per CDR3 protein. Here the sample spans 95,000 to 120,000 distinct CDR3 sequences, less than 14% being singletons. This TCR came from a female donor with early-stage non-small cell lung cancer. The sequences come from PBMCs, collected at follow-up.

This chain's CDR3 is CASSAGISSDEQYF. As DNA, the CDR3 is TGTGCCAGCAGCGCCGGTATTAGCAGCGACGAGCAGTACTTC. The rearrangement links TRBV4-2 to TRBJ2-7; D call uncertain. This CDR3 spans 14 amino acids. Trimming left V 5 bases short and J 5 bases short, with 16 bases between. In germline, CDR1 is LGHNA, CDR2 YNFKEQ.